These 21 T cell receptor beta chains came from one sample sequenced in a study of T cell repertoires in aging, cancer and after chemotherapy (dated by TCRdb to about 2019). Sequencing used an Illumina MiSeq. Using a mixed TRB-A/B primer pool, multiplex touch-down PCR amplified rearranged TRB sequences covering the V, D and J segments. The public reads were reanalyzed by TCRdb: fastp trimming at Q25, MiXCR alignment, in-frame beta chains only. Rows with a matching CDR3 protein are joined into one entry that keeps the most common DNA and genes. This sample lists about 6,200 distinct CDR3 sequences; 25% to 30% were detected once. The top ten clonotypes cover around 8% of the sample. Instead of sorted cells or RNA, genomic DNA extracted from peripheral blood served as the source for amplifying TCR beta rearrangements. Sequences were obtained from blood. Source of these receptors: a human donor with a blood cancer.

In its sample, this clonotype ranks as medium-sized. The genes are TRBV6-5 and TRBJ2-3; tentatively, D is TRBD1 or TRBD2 (6 bases each). The CDR3 spans 15 residues. Germline lookup yields CDR1 MNHEY and CDR2 SVGAGI. V lost 2 bases, J lost 4 bases, and 13 bases lay in between. Here the CDR3 reads CASSYGRGGADTQYF. In nucleotides, the CDR3 is TGTGCCAGCAGTTACGGCAGGGGAGGCGCAGATACGCAGTATTTT.

V usage is TRBV5-1 and J usage is TRBJ2-1; TRBD1 agrees at 8 bases. The CDR3 length is 15 residues. Trimming at V came to 2 bases and at J to 7 bases, leaving 8 bases not matched to a gene. The germline V gene has CDR1 SGHRS and CDR2 YFSETQ. The CDR3 nucleotides are TGCGCCAGCAGCTTCGGGGGACAGGTTGAGAATGAGCAGTTCTTC. Protein sequence: CASSFGGQVENEQFF.

Only a few counts were recorded for this clonotype. The V and J genes are TRBV4-1 and TRBJ2-7, with D perhaps TRBD1 (6 bases). Germline CDR1 is MGHRA and CDR2 is YSYEKL. V shed 4 bases and J shed 1 base, with 14 bases lying between them. CDR3 length equals 15 residues. CDR3 sequence reads: CASSPGVGQSYEQYF. The CDR3 bases are TGCGCCAGCAGCCCAGGGGTTGGGCAGTCCTACGAGCAGTACTTC.

The chain has TRBV5-5 and TRBJ2-7, with no clear D. This CDR3 is 12 amino acids long. Germline V CDR1 and CDR2: SGHKS, YYEKEE (reference sequence). Trimming cost V 2 bases and J 6 bases, with 9 bases left between them. In DNA form, the CDR3 reads TGTGCCAGCAGCTTTTCAGTCCGCGAGCAGTACTTC. It is translated as CASSFSVREQYF.

This clonotype was counted between two and nine times. The chain is built from TRBV24-1 and TRBJ1-3; D is perhaps TRBD1 (5 bases). This CDR3 contains 13 residues. V was pared by 9 bases and J by 2 bases, with 10 bases between. The germline V gene encodes CDR1 KGHDR and CDR2 SFDVKD. The CDR3 spells CATAGGAGNTIYF. In DNA form, the CDR3 reads TGTGCCACCGCCGGGGGGGCTGGAAACACCATATATTTT.

V and J are TRBV7-2 and TRBJ2-3; D is ambiguous. The V end was cut by 2 bases, the J end by 8 bases, with 14 bases between. This CDR3 spans 14 amino acids. Germline V gene sequence: CDR1 SGHTA, CDR2 FQGNSA. The CDR3 region is CASSLLTSLGTQYF. The CDR3 bases are TGTGCCAGCAGCTTATTGACGAGTCTGGGTACGCAGTATTTT.

With regard to this clonotype: With a much larger clone just one base away, this may be a read error. The V and J genes are TRBV12-3 or TRBV12-4 and TRBJ2-3; no reliable D call. The CDR3 sequence is 14 residues long. DNA of the CDR3: TGTGCCAGCAGTTTTTTACGTAGCACAGATAAGCAGTATTTT. It is translated as CASSFLRSTDKQYF.

This clonotype is labeled as medium-sized. This chain joins TRBV5-3 and TRBJ2-7; D unresolved. TRBV5-3 is labeled an ORF, and its function is uncertain. The CDR3 is 14 amino acids. The V and J ends lost 0 bases and 4 bases respectively, with 11 bases between them. DNA for the CDR3: TGTGCCAGAAGCTTGGAGGGCCGCAGTTACGAGCAGTACTTC. This codes for CARSLEGRSYEQYF.

The rearrangement uses TRBV6-4 and TRBJ2-1, with 12 bases aligning to TRBD2. Germline lookup yields CDR1 MRHNA and CDR2 SNTAGT. The V segment lost 2 bases and the J segment 0 bases; nucleotides outside the gene matches: 5. The CDR3 spans 18 residues. For the CDR3, the DNA is TGTGCCAGCAGTGACGCGGGACTAGCGGGTGTCTCCTACAATGAGCAGTTCTTC. Translation gives CASSDAGLAGVSYNEQFF.

This clonotype was detected only a few times. One base away lies a much larger clone, so this may be a sequencing read error. The genes are TRBV6-4 and TRBJ2-3, with 11 bases aligning to TRBD2. The V and J ends lost 3 bases and 4 bases, in that order; junction bases with no gene match: 3. In germline, CDR1 is MRHNA, CDR2 SNTAGT. This CDR3 has 15 amino acids. The CDR3 nucleotides are TGTGCCAGCAGTGAAGTAGCGGGAGGGCCAGATACGCAGTATTTT. Amino acids: CASSEVAGGPDTQYF.

By sample share, this clonotype is medium-sized. CDR3 coding DNA: TGTGCCACCAGCAGAGCCCGGGACATCAACTACGAGCAGTACTTC. It yields the protein CATSRARDINYEQYF. This chain uses TRBV15 with TRBJ2-7; D possibly corresponds to TRBD1 (6 bases). CDR1 LNHNV and CDR2 YYDKDF come from the germline V gene (reference sequence). The CDR3 is 15 amino acids. The ends were cut back, 1 base at V and 3 bases at J, with 13 bases in the middle.

The table lists this clonotype with a few counts. This chain joins TRBV10-3 and TRBJ2-7, with a weak D call TRBD1 (6 bases). V dropped 4 bases and J dropped 3 bases, with 13 bases sitting between them. The CDR3 length is 14 residues. CDR1 and CDR2 from the germline V gene are ENHRY and SYGVKD. CDR3 sequence reads: CAISGQAIHYEQYF. Here the CDR3 DNA reads TGTGCCATCAGTGGACAGGCAATACACTACGAGCAGTACTTC.

This clonotype was observed a few times. The chain employs TRBV10-3 and TRBJ1-1, with TRBD1 as a possible D gene (6 bases). The CDR3 spans 13 residues. In germline, CDR1 is ENHRY, CDR2 SYGVKD. V was pared by 8 bases and J by 1 base, with 11 bases between. The CDR3 DNA reads as TGTGCCATCTCGGGAGGGGGGAACACTGAAGCTTTCTTT. It encodes CAISGGGNTEAFF.

The V gene is TRBV12-3 or TRBV12-4, the J gene TRBJ2-7, with TRBD2 as a possible D gene (5 bases). V lost 4 bases and J lost 3, with 25 bases in between. CDR3 length: 18 residues. CDR3 amino acids: CASSYERRYRGKYYEQYF. The CDR3 DNA sequence: TGTGCCAGCAGTTACGAGCGGAGATATAGAGGGAAATACTACGAGCAGTACTTC.

About this clonotype: Being one base from a much bigger clone, this may be a read error. Here the CDR3 reads CASRPDGLYQPKHF. CDR3 bases: TGTGCCAGCAGACCGGACGGGCTGTATCAGCCCAAGCATTTT. This chain links TRBV6-2 or TRBV6-3 with TRBJ1-5; no reliable D call. This CDR3 region has 14 residues. Germline-derived CDR1 and CDR2 are MNHEY and SVGEGT.

This clonotype is categorized as medium-sized. The chain has TRBV13 and TRBJ2-5; no definite D call. V was clipped by 6 bases and J by 5 bases, with 16 bases between them. This CDR3 has 14 residues. Per germline, CDR1 PRHDT and CDR2 FYEKMQ (reference sequence). CDR3 residues: CASSPRWFGETQYF. The CDR3 bases are TGTGCCAGCAGTCCCCGGTGGTTTGGGGAGACCCAGTACTTC.

The chain couples TRBV10-3 to TRBJ1-1, with D perhaps matching TRBD1 (6 bases). The CDR3 extends over 13 amino acids. Germline loops: CDR1 ENHRY, CDR2 SYGVKD. V was trimmed by 10 bases and J by 0 bases, leaving 12 bases between them. Written as DNA, the CDR3 is TGTGCCACCCGACAGGCGATGAACACTGAAGCTTTCTTT. It codes for CATRQAMNTEAFF.

This clonotype was seen more than once but under ten times. Germline is not matched at one junction end, which may reflect a read error. CDR3 nucleotide sequence: TGTGCCACCAGCCGAGAGGCAACCTACGAGCAGTACTTC. Residues: CATSREATYEQYF. This chain connects TRBV15 to TRBJ2-7, with D hard to call. The length of the CDR3 is 13 residues. The germline gives CDR1 LNHNV, CDR2 YYDKDF (reference sequence).

By sample share, this clonotype is medium-sized (0.01 to 0.1%). This chain uses TRBV30 with TRBJ1-6, with 7 bases aligning to TRBD1. Germline assignment: CDR1 GTSNPN and CDR2 SVGIG (reference sequence). This CDR3 is built from 13 residues. The V segment lost 4 bases and the J segment 8 bases; nucleotides outside the gene matches: 5. CDR3 region: CAWKGTAYSPLHF. Here the CDR3 DNA reads TGTGCCTGGAAGGGGACAGCCTATTCACCCCTCCACTTT.

Judged by abundance, this clonotype is medium-sized (0.01 to 0.1%). DNA for the CDR3: TGCGCCAGCGAAAGGCAGTCGAACACCGGGGAGCTGTTTTTT. The encoded protein is CASERQSNTGELFF. The V gene is TRBV5-1, the J gene TRBJ2-2; the D is unclear. The V gene lost 7 bases and the J gene lost 0 bases, with 10 bases spanning the gap. The CDR3 is 14 residues long. Germline-derived CDR1 and CDR2 are SGHRS and YFSETQ.

This clonotype came up a few times. The chain recombines TRBV12-3 or TRBV12-4 with TRBJ1-5; TRBD1 agrees at 11 bases. The length of the CDR3 is 14 residues. V shed 3 bases, J shed 11 bases, and the junction held 6 bases outside the gene matches. The CDR3 region has the DNA TGTGCCAGCAGTTTGGGACAGGGGGAGGTGGCCCAGCATTTT. Translated: CASSLGQGEVAQHF.